The 21 T cell receptor beta chains in this list originate from one sample, sequenced in a study of T cell responses to AZD1222 COVID-19 vaccine. Only in-frame clones appear in the TCRdb table, and some are missing; sequencing was by immunoSEQ multiplex PCR. Of 180,000 or so clones in the sample, around 90% were seen once. This material consisted of peripheral blood, taken 28 days after the second AZD1222 dose. The receptors shown here come from an adult who received the AZD1222 COVID-19 vaccine.

The genes are TRBV18 and TRBJ2-2, with TRBD2 matching 8 bases. With V trimmed by 3 bases and J by 2 bases, 11 bases remained unmatched. The CDR3 runs to 18 residues. Germline V gene data show CDR1 as KGHSH and CDR2 as LQKENI. The CDR3 protein is CASSPLPREGPNTGELFF. CDR3 in DNA: TGTGCCAGCTCACCCCTCCCCCGGGAGGGCCCCAACACCGGGGAGCTGTTTTTT.

This chain connects TRBV20-1 to TRBJ2-3, with D unresolved. The CDR3 runs 10 residues. Germline CDR1 and CDR2: DFQATT and SNEGSKA (reference sequence). The ends were cut back, 5 bases at V and 6 bases at J, with 6 bases in the middle. CDR3: CSAQFDTQYF. The DNA of the CDR3 is TGCAGTGCTCAATTTGATACGCAGTATTTT.

This chain uses TRBV2 with TRBJ2-3; D not resolved. This CDR3 contains 16 residues. Between the trimmed V and J ends, which lost 0 bases and 0 bases, there was a span of 10 bases. Per the germline V gene, CDR1 is SNHLY and CDR2 is FYNNEI. The CDR3 nucleotides read TGTGCCAGCAGTGAAGCGCGTTCTTCTAGCACAGATACGCAGTATTTT. This translates into CASSEARSSSTDTQYF.

The chain carries TRBV9 and TRBJ1-6; no definite D call. The V end lost 4 bases, the J end lost 7 bases, and 12 bases lay between the germline ends. This CDR3 is 14 amino acids long. Germline values: CDR1 SGDLS, CDR2 YYNGEE. The chain's CDR3 is CASSFRGGNSPLHF. The CDR3 DNA is TGTGCCAGCAGCTTCCGTGGTGGGAATTCACCCCTCCACTTT.

CDR3 residues: CASSLGDRETQYF. In DNA form, the CDR3 reads TGTGCCAGCAGCTTAGGGGACCGAGAGACCCAGTACTTC. The chain carries TRBV7-3 and TRBJ2-5; either TRBD1 or TRBD2 may fit D (5 bases each). The CDR3 spans 13 residues. Germline CDR1 reads SGHTA; CDR2 reads FQGTGA. V lost 2 bases and J lost 4, with 8 bases in between.

The chain joins TRBV28 to TRBJ2-4; 7 bases map to TRBD1. The germline V gene has CDR1 MDHEN and CDR2 SYDVKM. The CDR3 extends over 16 amino acids. Trimming at V came to 6 bases and at J to 0 bases, leaving 8 bases not matched to a gene. In DNA, the CDR3 is TGTGCCAGCAGCCCTCCGGGACAGAAAGCCAAAAACATTCAGTACTTC. Its translation is CASSPPGQKAKNIQYF.

This clone occurred once. The CDR3 coding sequence is TGTGCCAGCAGCGTAGAGGTTTCGCACGTCCGCTCTGGGGCCAACGTCCTGACTTTC. It encodes CASSVEVSHVRSGANVLTF. V and J are TRBV9 and TRBJ2-6; D not resolved. The ends were cut back, 0 bases at V and 0 bases at J, with 16 bases in the middle. The CDR3 has 19 residues. CDR1 is SGDLS, CDR2 YYNGEE, per germline.

The chain has TRBV4-3 and TRBJ2-3; the D is unclear. The germline V and J ends were trimmed by 0 bases and 1 base, with 11 bases remaining between them. CDR3 length: 16 residues. The germline gives CDR1 LGHNA, CDR2 YSLEER. The DNA of the CDR3 is TGCGCCAGCAGCCAAGAGTTGCGAGTTCGCACAGATACGCAGTATTTT. It translates to CASSQELRVRTDTQYF.

V gene TRBV11-3 combines with J gene TRBJ2-1, with 12 bases lining up with TRBD1. The length of the CDR3 is 16 residues. The ends lost 5 bases at V and 9 bases at J; junction bases unmatched: 11. Germline V CDR1 and CDR2: SGHNT, YENEEA. CDR3 in DNA: TGTGCCAGCAGCCTCGGGGGGACAGGGGGCTTAGTTGAGCAGTTCTTC. This encodes CASSLGGTGGLVEQFF.

V gene TRBV7-9 combines with J gene TRBJ1-1, with TRBD1 matching 9 bases. This CDR3 is 13 amino acids long. V lost 5 bases, J lost 8 bases, and 6 bases stayed unmatched. In germline, CDR1 is SEHNR, CDR2 FQNEAQ (reference sequence). The CDR3 bases are TGTGCCAGCAGCCAAGACAGGGGGGCAGAAGCTTTCTTT. It translates to CASSQDRGAEAFF.

The chain employs TRBV10-1 and TRBJ2-7; perhaps D is TRBD1 or TRBD2 (6 bases each). Trimming shortened V by 0 bases and J by 2 bases, and 20 bases separated the two germline ends. The germline V gene has CDR1 WNHNN and CDR2 SYGVQD (reference sequence). The CDR3 is 18 residues long. CDR3: CASSESDREGGITYEQYF. The DNA for the CDR3 is TGCGCCAGCAGTGAGTCGGATAGGGAAGGGGGGATCACCTACGAGCAGTACTTC.

This chain links TRBV5-6 with TRBJ2-3; the D is unclear. CDR1 SGHDT and CDR2 YYEEEE come from the germline V gene. Trimming cost V 0 bases and J 2 bases, with 4 bases left between them. This CDR3 is built from 13 residues. The CDR3 is CASSLGLTDTQYF. The DNA of the CDR3 is TGTGCCAGCAGCTTGGGACTCACAGATACGCAGTATTTT.

The chain has TRBV19 and TRBJ1-4; the D is unclear. This CDR3 spans 17 amino acids. V lost 3 bases and J lost 0, with 14 bases in between. CDR1 LNHDA and CDR2 SQIVND come from the germline V gene (reference sequence). The CDR3 region is CASSMSRLAATNEKLFF. The DNA for the CDR3 is TGTGCCAGTAGTATGAGTCGGCTGGCGGCAACTAATGAAAAACTGTTTTTT.

The gene calls are TRBV19 and TRBJ1-1; D is uncertain. Germline lookup yields CDR1 LNHDA and CDR2 SQIVND (reference sequence). The CDR3 totals 13 residues. V was shortened by 5 bases and J by 0 bases, with 7 bases between the two germline ends. CDR3 bases: TGTGCCAGTAGTTCATTCATGAACACTGAAGCTTTCTTT. This encodes CASSSFMNTEAFF.

The V gene is TRBV3-1 (or the pseudogene TRBV3-2), the J gene TRBJ1-6; no clear D gene. V was shortened by 4 bases and J by 8 bases, with 18 bases between the two germline ends. CDR3 size: 16 residues. Germline values: CDR1 LGHDT, CDR2 YNNKEL (reference sequence). This CDR3 reads CASSRSSGPRHSPLHF. The CDR3 DNA sequence: TGTGCCAGCAGCCGAAGCTCCGGGCCTCGTCATTCACCCCTCCACTTT.

The chain employs TRBV9 and TRBJ2-1; D is possibly TRBD1 (6 bases). Germline values: CDR1 SGDLS, CDR2 YYNGEE. Trimming removed 0 bases at V and 6 bases at J, with 13 bases between. This CDR3 region has 15 residues. DNA of the CDR3: TGTGCCAGCAGCGTAGCCGAGGGGGTCGGCAATGAGCAGTTCTTC. It specifies CASSVAEGVGNEQFF.

This clone has only one observation. V gene TRBV10-3 combines with J gene TRBJ2-7; 11 nucleotides agree with TRBD1. The CDR3 covers 14 residues. V was pared by 3 bases and J by 6 bases, with 4 bases of the junction left unmatched. Per the germline V gene, CDR1 is ENHRY and CDR2 is SYGVKD. DNA for the CDR3: TGTGCCATCAGTGAACCGGGACAGGGGGGCGAGCAGTACTTC. Translated: CAISEPGQGGEQYF.

The rearrangement links TRBV18 to TRBJ1-4; 11 nucleotides match TRBD1. J lost 6 bases, V lost 1 base, and 1 base had no gene match. CDR3 length equals 15 residues. Germline assignment: CDR1 KGHSH and CDR2 LQKENI. The CDR3 here is CASSPRTGGDEKLFF. The DNA of the CDR3 is TGTGCCAGCTCACCACGGACAGGGGGCGATGAAAAACTGTTTTTT.

This chain connects TRBV4-2 to TRBJ2-1; no firm D call. V was shortened by 1 base and J by 4 bases, with 5 bases between the two germline ends. Per the germline V gene, CDR1 is LGHNA and CDR2 is YNFKEQ. CDR3 length equals 13 residues. CDR3 region: CASSQARYNEQFF. For the CDR3, the DNA is TGTGCCAGCAGCCAAGCCCGTTACAATGAGCAGTTCTTC.

The sample holds one count of this clone. This sequence joins TRBV10-3 and TRBJ2-6; D perhaps matches TRBD2 (7 bases). The CDR3 runs 17 residues. Germline CDR1 reads ENHRY; CDR2 reads SYGVKD. Trimming pared 2 bases from V and 4 bases from J, leaving 15 bases between. CDR3 coding DNA: TGTGCCATCAGTGAGCCAGAGGGGGGGACCGGGGCCAACGTCCTGACTTTC. Translated: CAISEPEGGTGANVLTF.

This chain uses TRBV10-3 with TRBJ1-2; the match to TRBD1 covers 10 bases. This CDR3 is built from 16 residues. With V trimmed by 3 bases and J by 4 bases, 8 bases remained unmatched. Germline assignment: CDR1 ENHRY and CDR2 SYGVKD. CDR3 amino acids: CAISDDRGLGGYGYTF. The DNA of the CDR3 is TGTGCCATCAGTGATGACAGGGGGCTAGGTGGCTATGGCTACACCTTC.